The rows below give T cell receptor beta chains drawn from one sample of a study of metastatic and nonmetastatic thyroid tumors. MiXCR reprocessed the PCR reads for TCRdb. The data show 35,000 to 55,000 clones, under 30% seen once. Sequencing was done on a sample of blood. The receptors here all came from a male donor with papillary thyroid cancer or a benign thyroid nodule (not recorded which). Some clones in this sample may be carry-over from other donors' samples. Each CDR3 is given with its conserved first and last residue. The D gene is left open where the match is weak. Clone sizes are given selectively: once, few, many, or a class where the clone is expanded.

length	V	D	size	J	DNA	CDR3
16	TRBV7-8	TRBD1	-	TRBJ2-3	TGTGCCAGCAGCTCACAGGGGTCGGGGCTCACAGATACGCAGTATTTT	CASSSQGSGLTDTQYF
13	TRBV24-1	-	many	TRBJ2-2	TGTGCCACCAGTTGGGCCAACACCGGGGAGCTGTTTTTT	CATSWANTGELFF
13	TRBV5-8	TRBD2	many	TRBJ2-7	TGTGCCAGCAGCCTAGCGGGGAGCTACGAGCAGTACTTC	CASSLAGSYEQYF
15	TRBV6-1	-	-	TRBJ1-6	TGTGCCAGCAACCAAAGGGACCGAAGTAATTCACCCCTCCACTTT	CASNQRDRSNSPLHF
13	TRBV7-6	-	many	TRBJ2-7	TGTGCCAGCAGCCCCCTTCTTGCCAACGAGCAGTACTTC	CASSPLLANEQYF
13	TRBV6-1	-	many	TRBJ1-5	TGTGCCAGCAGTCAAAATAGCAATCAGCCCCAGCATTTT	CASSQNSNQPQHF
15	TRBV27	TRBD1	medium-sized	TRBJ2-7	TGTGCCAGCAGTACTGGGACAGGGGGCATCGGCGAGCAGTACTTC	CASSTGTGGIGEQYF
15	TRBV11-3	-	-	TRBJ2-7	TGTGCCAGCAGCTTAGCGAGAGAAAGGGCCATGGGGCAGTACTTC	CASSLARERAMGQYF
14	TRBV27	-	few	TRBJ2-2	TGTGCCAGCAGTCCGGGGGCTAACACCGGGGAGCTGTTTTTT	CASSPGANTGELFF
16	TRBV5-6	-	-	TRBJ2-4	TGTGCCAGCAGCTTTAGGAGGGATGCGGCCAAAAACATTCAGTACTTC	CASSFRRDAAKNIQYF
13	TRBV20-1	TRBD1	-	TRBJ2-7	TGCAGTGCCTCGGACAGGAACTCCTACGAGCAGTACTTC	CSASDRNSYEQYF
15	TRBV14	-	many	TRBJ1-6	TGTGCCAGCAGGACGACAGGTGCCGCATATTCACCCCTCCACTTT	CASRTTGAAYSPLHF
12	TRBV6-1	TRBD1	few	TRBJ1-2	TGTGCCAGCAGAAGACAGGGCTATGGCTACACCTTC	CASRRQGYGYTF
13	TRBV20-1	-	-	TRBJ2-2	TGCAGTGCTAGAGTGGCTAGCATGGGGGAGCTGTTTTTT	CSARVASMGELFF
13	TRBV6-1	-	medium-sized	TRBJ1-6	TGTGCCACCTGCTCAGGGGTTAATTCACCCCTCCACTTT	CATCSGVNSPLHF
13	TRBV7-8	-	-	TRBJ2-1	TGTGCCAGCAGCTGGGGGAGGCACAATGAGCAGTTCTTC	CASSWGRHNEQFF
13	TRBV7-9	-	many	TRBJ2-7	TGTGCCAGCAGCCCCCCAGCGGCCTACGAGCAGTACTTC	CASSPPAAYEQYF
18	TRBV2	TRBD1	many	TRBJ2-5	TGTGCCAGCAGCGACACTCCAGGGACAGGGGAAGACCAAGAGACCCAGTACTTC	CASSDTPGTGEDQETQYF
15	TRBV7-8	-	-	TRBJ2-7	TGTGCCAGCAGCTCCAGGCTCGGGTCGGGTGACGAGCAGTACTTC	CASSSRLGSGDEQYF
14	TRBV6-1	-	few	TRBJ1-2	TGTGCCAGCAGTGAGTCTACTAAACACTATGGCTACACCTTC	CASSESTKHYGYTF
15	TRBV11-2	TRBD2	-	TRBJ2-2	TGTGCCAGCAGCCTAAGGACTAGCGTCGCCGGGGAGCTGTTTTTT	CASSLRTSVAGELFF
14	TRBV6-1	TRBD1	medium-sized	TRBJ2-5	TGTGCCAGCAGTGACACAGGGGGTTTGGAGACCCAGTACTTC	CASSDTGGLETQYF